This T cell receptor (beta chain) came from a study of CD8 T cells in Susac syndrome. Study details: When blood was collected, patients with Susac syndrome were therapy-naive, were taking corticosteroids, or were receiving intravenous immunoglobulin alone.

Of note for this clonotype: Its antigen is still unknown.

CD8+ and CD4+ T cells from blood underwent TCR beta sequencing. Regarding the study as a whole: The peak of CD8+ clonal expansion in Susac was seen in TEMRA cells and active patients.

RNA in amounts of roughly 0.5 to 1 ug was reverse transcribed with random hexamers. TCRdb passed the immunoSEQ multiplex PCR reads through MiXCR, listing each CDR3 protein once. The table lists about 80,000 distinct CDR3 sequences, approximately 96% of them singletons. The sequenced material came from CD8+ T cells from PBMCs. This receptor was taken from a human donor with Susac syndrome.

Here the CDR3 reads CASSQTGSYEQYF. The CDR3, as DNA: TGTGCCAGCAGCCAGACGGGGTCCTACGAGCAGTACTTC. The chain couples TRBV16 to TRBJ2-7, with D maybe TRBD2 (5 bases). Germline V gene data show CDR1 as KGHSY and CDR2 as FQNENV. The CDR3 length is 13 residues. The V end lost 3 bases, the J end lost 1 base, and 7 bases lay between the germline ends.